This T cell receptor beta chain is from a study of shared clonotypes between healthy human individuals. Overall study results and limits: Against clonotypes common to all four donors, non-shared ones had lower generation probabilities.

CD4+ cells were split into CD45RA+ naive and CD45RA-negative memory subsets. For this clone: Its antigen remains unidentified.

The V gene lost 4 bases and the J gene lost 7 bases, with 14 bases spanning the gap. The CDR3 runs 13 residues. Germline assignment: CDR1 SGHAT and CDR2 FQNNGV. Sequencing used immunoSEQ multiplex PCR; TCRdb keeps in-frame clones, though not all of them. Seen here are hundreds of thousands of clones, almost 97% observed once, and the top ten hold approximately 0.06%. This TCR was recovered from a woman aged 25-40 years in good health. This chain connects TRBV11-2 to TRBJ2-7, with D possibly being TRBD1 or TRBD2 (5 bases each). The material sequenced was naive CD4+ T cells sorted from blood. Subset specified: CD45RA+ positively selected. The CDR3 region has the DNA TGTGCCAGCAGCTCTGGGCATGGGGGAGAGCAGTACTTC. This sequence encodes CASSSGHGGEQYF.